This TCR beta chain was profiled in a study of shared clonotypes between healthy human individuals. Study-level findings and limits: Despite large depth, rarefaction showed incomplete sorted-subset sequencing.

The CDR3 runs 17 residues. Germline CDR1 and CDR2: LNHDA and SQIVND (reference sequence). The V and J ends lost 0 bases and 1 base, in that order; junction bases with no gene match: 4. Points on this clone: Its matching antigen is unknown.

Sequenced by immunoSEQ multiplex PCR; TCRdb stores in-frame clones only, minus some. This table holds fewer than 2.5 million clones, roughly 93% found once. The chain carries TRBV19 and TRBJ2-2; 8 nucleotides match TRBD1. The origin of this receptor is a man between 18 and 35 years old in good health. Some clones in this sample may be carry-over from other donors' samples. Sequences were obtained from naive CD4+ T cells from PBMCs. Stated subset: CD45RA+ positively selected. CDR3 region: CASSIEDRGWNTGELFF. CDR3 nucleotide sequence: TGTGCCAGTAGTATAGAAGACAGGGGCTGGAACACCGGGGAGCTGTTTTTT.